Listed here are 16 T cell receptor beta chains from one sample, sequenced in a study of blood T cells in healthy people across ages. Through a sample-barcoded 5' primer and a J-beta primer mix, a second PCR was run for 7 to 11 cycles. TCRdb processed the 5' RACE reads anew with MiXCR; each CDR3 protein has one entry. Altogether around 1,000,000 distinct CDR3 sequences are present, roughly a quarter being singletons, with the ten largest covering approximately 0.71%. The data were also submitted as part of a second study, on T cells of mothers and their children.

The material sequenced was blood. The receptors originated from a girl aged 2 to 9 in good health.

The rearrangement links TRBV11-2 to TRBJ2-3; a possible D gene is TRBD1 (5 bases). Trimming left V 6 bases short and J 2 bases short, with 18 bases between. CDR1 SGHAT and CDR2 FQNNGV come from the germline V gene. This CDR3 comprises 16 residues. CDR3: CASRPSWGGFTDTQYF. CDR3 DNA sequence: TGTGCCAGCAGGCCAAGCTGGGGCGGATTCACAGATACGCAGTATTTT.

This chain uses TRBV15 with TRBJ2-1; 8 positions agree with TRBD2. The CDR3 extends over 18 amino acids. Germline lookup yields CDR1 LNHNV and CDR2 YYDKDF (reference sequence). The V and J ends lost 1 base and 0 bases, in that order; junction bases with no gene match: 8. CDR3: CATSRVGGTSGSYNEQFF. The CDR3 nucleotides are TGTGCCACCAGCAGAGTTGGGGGCACTAGCGGCTCCTACAATGAGCAGTTCTTC.

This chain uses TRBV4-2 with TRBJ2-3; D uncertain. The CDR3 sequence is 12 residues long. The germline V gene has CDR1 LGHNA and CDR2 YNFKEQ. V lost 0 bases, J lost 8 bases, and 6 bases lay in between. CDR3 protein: CASSQDTGTQYF. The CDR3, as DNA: TGTGCCAGCAGCCAAGATACGGGTACGCAGTATTTT.

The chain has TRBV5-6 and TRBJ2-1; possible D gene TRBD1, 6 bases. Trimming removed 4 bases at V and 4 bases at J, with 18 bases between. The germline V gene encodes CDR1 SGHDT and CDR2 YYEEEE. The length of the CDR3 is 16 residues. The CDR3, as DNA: TGTGCCAGCAGCAAACCCCAGGGGAAAGCATACAATGAGCAGTTCTTC. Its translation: CASSKPQGKAYNEQFF.

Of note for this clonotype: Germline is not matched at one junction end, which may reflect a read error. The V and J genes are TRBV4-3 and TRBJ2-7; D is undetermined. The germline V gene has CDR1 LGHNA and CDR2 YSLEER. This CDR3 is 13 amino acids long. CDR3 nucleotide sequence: TGCGCCAGCAGCCAAGATTTAGAGTACGAGCAGAACTTC. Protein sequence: CASSQDLEYEQNF.

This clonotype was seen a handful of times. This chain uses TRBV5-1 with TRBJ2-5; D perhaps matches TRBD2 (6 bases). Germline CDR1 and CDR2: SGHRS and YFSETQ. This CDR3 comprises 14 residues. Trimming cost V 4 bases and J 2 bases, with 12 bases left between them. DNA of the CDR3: TGCGCCAGCAGCCCGTATGGGAGGCAAGAGACCCAGTACTTC. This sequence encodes CASSPYGRQETQYF. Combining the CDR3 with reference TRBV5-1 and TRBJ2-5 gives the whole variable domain KAGVTQTPRYLIKTRGQQVTLSCSPISGHRSVSWYQQTPGQGLQFLFEYFSETQRNKGNFPGRFSGRQFSNSRSEMNVSTLELGDSALYLCASSPYGRQETQYFGPGTRLLVL.

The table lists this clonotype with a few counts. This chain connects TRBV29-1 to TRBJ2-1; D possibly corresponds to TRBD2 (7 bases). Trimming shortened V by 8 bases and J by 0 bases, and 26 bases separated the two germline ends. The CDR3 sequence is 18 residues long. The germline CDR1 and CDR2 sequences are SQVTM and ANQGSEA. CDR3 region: CSLRGVLAGASSYNEQFF. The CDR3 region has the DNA TGCAGCCTACGGGGGGTACTGGCGGGGGCTAGCTCCTACAATGAGCAGTTCTTC.

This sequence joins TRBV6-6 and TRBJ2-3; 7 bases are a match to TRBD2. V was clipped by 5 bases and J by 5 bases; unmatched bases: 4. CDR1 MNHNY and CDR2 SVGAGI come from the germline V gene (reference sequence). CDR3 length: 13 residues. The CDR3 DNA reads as TGTGCCAGCAGTCGGGGGGTTGAAGATACGCAGTATTTT. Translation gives CASSRGVEDTQYF.

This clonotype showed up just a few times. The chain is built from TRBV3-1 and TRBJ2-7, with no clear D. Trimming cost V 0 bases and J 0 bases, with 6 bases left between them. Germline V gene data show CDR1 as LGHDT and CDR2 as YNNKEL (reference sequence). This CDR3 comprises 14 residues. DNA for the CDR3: TGTGCCAGCAGCCAAGACCACCCCTCCTACGAGCAGTACTTC. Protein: CASSQDHPSYEQYF.

The CDR3 DNA reads as TGTGCCATCCAGCGGGGGCAAGAGACCCAGTACTTC. It yields the protein CAIQRGQETQYF. The chain is built from TRBV6-6 and TRBJ2-5; 8 nucleotides line up with TRBD2. Germline CDR1 and CDR2: MNHNY and SVGAGI (reference sequence). The V gene end was trimmed by 10 bases and the J gene end by 2 bases; junction bases not matched to a gene: 3. The CDR3 has 12 residues.

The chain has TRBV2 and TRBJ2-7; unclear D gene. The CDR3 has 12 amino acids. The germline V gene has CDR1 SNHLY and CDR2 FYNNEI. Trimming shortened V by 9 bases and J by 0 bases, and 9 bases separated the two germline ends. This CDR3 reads CASLKSSYEQYF. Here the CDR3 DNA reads TGTGCCAGTCTCAAAAGCTCCTACGAGCAGTACTTC.

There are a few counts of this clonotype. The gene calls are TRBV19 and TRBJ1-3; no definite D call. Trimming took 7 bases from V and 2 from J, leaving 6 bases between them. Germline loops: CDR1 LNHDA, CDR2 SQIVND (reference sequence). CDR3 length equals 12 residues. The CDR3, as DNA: TGTGCCAGTACGCCGGCTGGAAACACCATATATTTT. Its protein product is CASTPAGNTIYF.

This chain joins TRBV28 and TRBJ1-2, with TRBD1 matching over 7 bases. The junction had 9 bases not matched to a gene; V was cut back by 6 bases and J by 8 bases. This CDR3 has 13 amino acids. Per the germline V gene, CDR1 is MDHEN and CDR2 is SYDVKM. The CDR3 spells CASSPGGLWGYTF. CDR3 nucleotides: TGTGCCAGCAGCCCAGGGGGGCTCTGGGGCTACACCTTC.

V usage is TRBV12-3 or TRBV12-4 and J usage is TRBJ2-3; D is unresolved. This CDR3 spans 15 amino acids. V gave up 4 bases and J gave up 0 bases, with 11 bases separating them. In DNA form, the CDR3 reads TGTGCCAGCAGTTGGGCGGAGCTTAGCACAGATACGCAGTATTTT. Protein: CASSWAELSTDTQYF.

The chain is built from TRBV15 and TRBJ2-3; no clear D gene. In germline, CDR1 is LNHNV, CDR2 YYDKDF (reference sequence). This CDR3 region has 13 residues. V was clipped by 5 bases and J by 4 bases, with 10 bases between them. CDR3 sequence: CATSERVSDTQYF. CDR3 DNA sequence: TGTGCCACCAGCGAAAGGGTGTCAGATACGCAGTATTTT.

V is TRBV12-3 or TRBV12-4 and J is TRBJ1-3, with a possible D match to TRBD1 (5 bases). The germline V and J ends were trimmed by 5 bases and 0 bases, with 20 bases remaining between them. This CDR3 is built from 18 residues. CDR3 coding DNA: TGTGCCAGCAGTCCAGGCGGGGCAGGCTACTACTCTGGAAACACCATATATTTT. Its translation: CASSPGGAGYYSGNTIYF.